These 30 T cell receptor beta chains were sequenced from one sample in a study of a mutant IDH1 vaccine in newly diagnosed glioma. Time point: baseline, week 1 (first vaccination visit). Treatment described: pre-vaccination baseline after standard-of-care therapy. Clones were sequenced by immunoSEQ multiplex PCR, and TCRdb holds only the in-frame ones, with some missing. The table has 60,000 to 85,000 clones, less than 85% seen once; the top ten hold about 7.5%. Source: PBMCs, taken from a glioma patient treated with radiotherapy, temozolomide or both. Source of these receptors: a man in his forties or fifties with glioma.

This clone was observed once. V usage is TRBV7-9 and J usage is TRBJ2-6; 8 bases match TRBD1. This CDR3 is 15 amino acids long. After removal of 4 bases from V and 6 bases from J, the junction contained 5 bases not matched to a gene. The germline V gene encodes CDR1 SEHNR and CDR2 FQNEAQ (reference sequence). CDR3 nucleotide sequence: TGTGCCAGCAGCTCTAGGACAGGGATGGCCAACGTCCTGACTTTC. Its translation: CASSSRTGMANVLTF.

The chain carries TRBV5-1 and TRBJ1-1; tentatively, D is TRBD1 (6 bases). V was shortened by 3 bases and J by 5 bases, with 17 bases between the two germline ends. This CDR3 has 15 residues. The V gene's germline CDR1 is SGHRS and CDR2 YFSETQ. The CDR3 DNA is TGCGCCAGCAGCTCCGTGACAGGAAAGGGGACTGAAGCTTTCTTT. This codes for CASSSVTGKGTEAFF.

This clone was recorded a few times. The chain has TRBV30 and TRBJ2-5; unclear D gene. V lost 1 base and J lost 8, with 8 bases in between. The CDR3 contains 11 residues. CDR1 GTSNPN and CDR2 SVGIG come from the germline V gene (reference sequence). Here the CDR3 reads CAWSARYTQYF. CDR3 nucleotides: TGTGCCTGGAGTGCACGGTACACCCAGTACTTC. The full variable domain, its missing parts supplied by reference TRBV30 and TRBJ2-5, is SQTIHQWPATLVQPVGSPLSLECTVEGTSNPNLYWYRQAAGRGLQLLFYSVGIGQISSEVPQNLSASRPQDRQFILSSKKLLLSDSGFYLCAWSARYTQYFGPGTRLLVL.

By share, this clone ranks as medium-sized. The rearrangement uses TRBV7-9 and TRBJ1-3; D may be TRBD1 (5 bases). V lost 5 bases, J lost 0 bases, and 23 bases lay in between. The CDR3 spans 19 residues. Germline V gene data show CDR1 as SEHNR and CDR2 as FQNEAQ (reference sequence). The CDR3 coding sequence is TGTGCCAGCAGCGATCGTGGTGGGGCAGGGCACCTCTCTGGAAACACCATATATTTT. This sequence encodes CASSDRGGAGHLSGNTIYF.

V is TRBV29-1 and J is TRBJ2-1; perhaps TRBD2 as D (5 bases). The CDR3 is 13 residues long. Germline CDR1 is SQVTM and CDR2 is ANQGSEA. V was trimmed by 7 bases and J by 2 bases, leaving 12 bases between them. The DNA of the CDR3 is TGCAGCGCCCCGGACTTTACCTACAATGAGCAGTTCTTC. Translated, it gives CSAPDFTYNEQFF.

This chain uses TRBV7-9 with TRBJ1-4, with D hard to call. V was trimmed by 5 bases and J by 3 bases, leaving 10 bases between them. Germline lookup yields CDR1 SEHNR and CDR2 FQNEAQ (reference sequence). This CDR3 region has 14 residues. The DNA of the CDR3 is TGTGCCAGCAGCCGACACGTGGCTAATGAAAAACTGTTTTTT. Encoded protein: CASSRHVANEKLFF.

The gene calls are TRBV21-1 and TRBJ1-1. TRBV21-1 is a pseudogene segment. The CDR3 covers 14 residues. The CDR3 spells CASLPGPVGAEAFF. In DNA form, the CDR3 reads TGTGCCAGCCTCCCGGGGCCGGTGGGTGCTGAAGCTTTCTTT.

This clone was counted only a few times. The J gene is TRBJ1-5, the V gene TRBV29-1, with 8 bases fitting TRBD1. J gave up 4 bases and V 7 bases, and 6 bases lay outside the gene matches. CDR3 size: 13 residues. Germline V gives CDR1 SQVTM, CDR2 ANQGSEA. CDR3: CSAVQGVNQPQHF. CDR3 nucleotide sequence: TGCAGCGCCGTACAGGGGGTGAATCAGCCCCAGCATTTT.

This chain uses TRBV5-5 with TRBJ2-7; either TRBD1 or TRBD2 may fit D (5 bases each). Germline V lookup: CDR1 SGHKS, CDR2 YYEKEE (reference sequence). V was clipped by 1 base and J by 1 base, with 18 bases between them. The CDR3 spans 17 residues. CDR3 DNA: TGTGCCAGCAGCTTGAGGGTCGGGGCTCCAACATCCTACGAGCAGTACTTC. Its protein product is CASSLRVGAPTSYEQYF.

The chain employs TRBV5-8 and TRBJ1-2, with D unresolved. V lost 4 bases and J lost 1, with 11 bases in between. Germline CDR1 SGHTS, CDR2 YDEGEE. The CDR3 spans 14 residues. CDR3 bases: TGTGCCAGCAGCACCCCGGACGGTAACTATGGCTACACCTTC. This translates into CASSTPDGNYGYTF.

This chain links TRBV19 with TRBJ1-5; D remains unclear. Germline V gene lookup returns CDR1 LNHDA and CDR2 SQIVND (reference sequence). V gave up 1 base and J gave up 7 bases, with 11 bases separating them. The CDR3 covers 14 residues. CDR3: CASSIGPGGQPQHF. As DNA, the CDR3 is TGTGCCAGTAGTATAGGACCGGGCGGGCAGCCCCAGCATTTT.

The chain carries TRBV4-2 and TRBJ2-1; D possibly corresponds to TRBD1 (6 bases). CDR1 and CDR2 (germline): LGHNA, YNFKEQ. The CDR3 contains 13 residues. Trimming left V 4 bases short and J 7 bases short, with 11 bases between. CDR3 sequence (DNA): TGTGCCAGCAGCCCCACAGGGCGGAATGAGCAGTTCTTC. It specifies CASSPTGRNEQFF.

This sequence joins TRBV5-1 and TRBJ1-3; D remains unclear. Germline-derived CDR1 and CDR2 are SGHRS and YFSETQ. The V gene lost 0 bases and the J gene lost 4 bases, with 8 bases spanning the gap. This CDR3 is 14 amino acids long. The CDR3 loop is CASSLDGKGNTIYF. The CDR3 nucleotides read TGCGCCAGCAGCTTGGACGGGAAAGGAAACACCATATATTTT.

This chain links TRBV2 with TRBJ1-4, with D uncertain. The germline CDR1 and CDR2 sequences are SNHLY and FYNNEI. The length of the CDR3 is 14 residues. Trimming shortened V by 7 bases and J by 8 bases, and 17 bases separated the two germline ends. This CDR3 is CASTNEAAAEKLFF. The CDR3 DNA reads TGTGCCAGCACCAACGAGGCAGCGGCCGAAAAACTGTTTTTT.

This chain uses TRBV7-9 with TRBJ2-3; 8 nucleotides match TRBD2. With 3 bases clipped from V and 8 bases from J, the junction kept 13 bases outside the gene matches. Germline CDR1 reads SEHNR; CDR2 reads FQNEAQ (reference sequence). The CDR3 is 16 amino acids. The CDR3 loop is CASSFVNPGGASTQYF. As DNA, the CDR3 is TGTGCCAGCAGCTTCGTCAATCCGGGGGGGGCATCTACGCAGTATTTT. Complete variable domain (other parts from reference TRBV7-9 and TRBJ2-3): DTGVSQNPRHKITKRGQNVTFRCDPISEHNRLYWYRQTLGQGPEFLTYFQNEAQLEKSRLLSDRFSAERPKGSFSTLEIQRTEQGDSAMYLCASSFVNPGGASTQYFGPGTRLTVL.

This clone was seen only a few times. CDR3 protein: CASSETTGPQHF. DNA for the CDR3: TGTGCCAGCAGCGAGACTACAGGGCCCCAGCATTTT. The chain recombines TRBV14 with TRBJ1-5; weak D call: TRBD1 (5 bases). The CDR3 is made up of 12 amino acids. V was trimmed by 5 bases and J by 9 bases, leaving 11 bases between them. Germline V gene data show CDR1 as SGHDN and CDR2 as FVKESK.

This clone was observed a single time. V gene TRBV30 combines with J gene TRBJ2-7; D may be TRBD1 (5 bases). CDR1 GTSNPN and CDR2 SVGIG come from the germline V gene (reference sequence). V was pared by 7 bases and J by 1 base, with 11 bases between. The CDR3 extends over 12 amino acids. CDR3 in DNA: TGTGCCTTGACAGCAAGTTCCTACGAGCAGTACTTC. This encodes CALTASSYEQYF.

This rearrangement joins TRBV13 to TRBJ2-7; D is unclear. Germline V gene data show CDR1 as PRHDT and CDR2 as FYEKMQ (reference sequence). The ends were cut back, 2 bases at V and 7 bases at J, with 6 bases in the middle. The CDR3 runs 11 residues. The CDR3, as DNA: TGTGCCAGCAGCTTACAGAGAGAGCAGTACTTC. Amino acid sequence: CASSLQREQYF.

This rearrangement joins TRBV6-5 to TRBJ1-4; 7 bases map to TRBD1. Germline V CDR1 and CDR2: MNHEY, SVGAGI. The CDR3 sequence is 13 residues long. V shed 8 bases, J shed 8 bases, and the junction held 8 bases outside the gene matches. The CDR3 region has the DNA TGTGCCAGCCAAACAGGGGTCGGAGAAAAACTGTTTTTT. It codes for CASQTGVGEKLFF.

This chain uses TRBV6-5 with TRBJ2-5, with 7 nucleotides matching TRBD1. J lost 1 base, V lost 5 bases, and 4 bases had no gene match. The CDR3 is 14 residues long. Germline loops: CDR1 MNHEY, CDR2 SVGAGI. CDR3 nucleotide sequence: TGTGCCAGCAGTACCCGGACAGGCCAAGAGACCCAGTACTTC. Its protein product is CASSTRTGQETQYF.

This chain links TRBV5-1 with TRBJ1-1, with D uncertain. The germline CDR1 and CDR2 sequences are SGHRS and YFSETQ. Trimming stripped 0 bases from V and 4 bases from J, with 16 bases between. The CDR3 is 16 amino acids. The CDR3 DNA follows: TGCGCCAGCAGCTTGGAAGAGAAGGCCCTTGGCACTGAAGCTTTCTTT. This encodes CASSLEEKALGTEAFF.

This chain connects TRBV7-8 to TRBJ1-6; D gene uncertain. Deletions cut 1 base from V and 12 bases from J, with 10 bases between. The CDR3 loop spans 13 amino acids. Germline loops: CDR1 SGHVS, CDR2 FQNEAQ. The CDR3, as DNA: TGTGCCAGCAGCTTAGGAGTGGTTGAACCCCTCCACTTT. This sequence encodes CASSLGVVEPLHF.

The chain combines TRBV30 with TRBJ2-3; D remains ambiguous. Germline V CDR1 and CDR2: GTSNPN, SVGIG (reference sequence). The V end was cut by 1 base, the J end by 0 bases, with 2 bases between. The CDR3 runs to 12 residues. CDR3 sequence reads: CAWSASTDTQYF. CDR3 nucleotide sequence: TGTGCCTGGAGTGCAAGCACAGATACGCAGTATTTT.

This clone was found a few times. This rearrangement joins TRBV7-2 to TRBJ1-3, with unresolved D. In germline, CDR1 is SGHTA, CDR2 FQGNSA. CDR3 length equals 15 residues. Trimming left V 8 bases short and J 0 bases short, with 14 bases between. Written as DNA, the CDR3 is TGTGCCAGCGAAGCTTACGTAAACTCTGGAAACACCATATATTTT. Translation: CASEAYVNSGNTIYF.

The CDR3 loop is CASSQEPQVMNTEAFF. The CDR3 DNA follows: TGCGCCAGCAGCCAAGAACCCCAGGTTATGAACACTGAAGCTTTCTTT. The gene calls are TRBV4-3 and TRBJ1-1; D not resolved. The CDR3 contains 16 residues. V lost 0 bases to trimming and J lost 0 bases, with 11 bases between them. Germline CDR1 LGHNA, CDR2 YSLEER.

This clone was observed once. The V call is TRBV30, the J call TRBJ2-7, with 8 bases fitting TRBD1. With V trimmed by 5 bases and J by 5 bases, 11 bases remained unmatched. Looked up from germline, CDR1 is GTSNPN and CDR2 is SVGIG (reference sequence). CDR3 length: 14 residues. The CDR3 nucleotides read TGTGCCTGGGACAGGGGTGAAGGGTTCCACGAGCAGTACTTC. Its protein product is CAWDRGEGFHEQYF.

The J gene is TRBJ2-1, the V gene TRBV5-4; 8 positions agree with TRBD1. V lost 4 bases and J lost 0; bases outside the gene matches: 9. This CDR3 has 17 residues. Germline V gene lookup returns CDR1 SGHNT and CDR2 YYREEE (reference sequence). CDR3 bases: TGTGCCAGCAGCCCCTGGACAGGGCTGAGCTCCTACAATGAGCAGTTCTTC. As protein: CASSPWTGLSSYNEQFF.

The rearrangement uses TRBV5-1 and TRBJ2-5, with 8 bases that match TRBD1. Unmatched junction bases numbered 13, after V lost 4 bases and J lost 5 bases. The CDR3 runs 16 residues. CDR1 SGHRS and CDR2 YFSETQ come from the germline V gene. The CDR3 region is CASSQVQGAMGETQYF. The CDR3 bases are TGCGCCAGCAGCCAGGTCCAGGGGGCGATGGGGGAGACCCAGTACTTC.

The gene calls are TRBV28 and TRBJ1-2; D is uncertain. The length of the CDR3 is 14 residues. Germline V gene sequence: CDR1 MDHEN, CDR2 SYDVKM. The V and J ends lost 2 bases and 0 bases respectively, with 7 bases between them. CDR3 bases: TGTGCCAGCAGTTTAGGCGCATCTAACTATGGCTACACCTTC. Residues: CASSLGASNYGYTF.

The genes are TRBV4-3 and TRBJ2-2, with 8 positions matching TRBD2. The V gene end was trimmed by 5 bases and the J gene end by 6 bases; junction bases not matched to a gene: 2. This CDR3 region has 13 residues. Germline V CDR1 and CDR2: LGHNA, YSLEER. CDR3 bases: TGCGCCAGCAGCACGGGACTAGCCGGGGAGCTGTTTTTT. It translates to CASSTGLAGELFF.